What follows are 17 T cell receptor beta chains derived from one specimen sequenced in a study of blood T cell repertoires in COVID-19. Some clones are missing from TCRdb's copy, which holds only in-frame ones; the method was immunoSEQ multiplex PCR. The sample carries nearly 300,000 clones, approximately 88% recorded once. Sequenced material: peripheral blood. The receptors come from a human donor with COVID-19, enrolled during active disease. The donor label of this sample is uncertain.

The chain carries TRBV5-6 and TRBJ2-1; 9 positions match TRBD2. The CDR3 covers 15 residues. The V gene end was trimmed by 2 bases and the J gene end by 8 bases; junction bases not matched to a gene: 8. The germline CDR1 and CDR2 sequences are SGHDT and YYEEEE. CDR3 in amino acids: CASSFPGTSTYEQFF. For the CDR3, the DNA is TGTGCCAGCAGCTTCCCCGGGACTAGCACGTATGAGCAGTTCTTC.

This clone was recorded many times. The rearrangement joins TRBV19 to TRBJ2-3, with D unresolved. Germline lookup yields CDR1 LNHDA and CDR2 SQIVND (reference sequence). The length of the CDR3 is 13 residues. V shed 1 base and J shed 3 bases, with 5 bases lying between them. The CDR3 is CASSIAATDTQYF. The CDR3, as DNA: TGTGCCAGTAGTATAGCCGCGACAGATACGCAGTATTTT.

The rearrangement links TRBV5-5 to TRBJ2-5; 7 positions match TRBD2. The CDR3 has 12 amino acids. The V and J ends lost 4 bases and 5 bases, in that order; junction bases with no gene match: 2. Germline loops: CDR1 SGHKS, CDR2 YYEKEE (reference sequence). The chain's CDR3 is CASSGEGETQYF. As DNA, the CDR3 is TGTGCCAGCAGCGGGGAGGGGGAGACCCAGTACTTC.

The chain couples TRBV21-1 to TRBJ2-7; the table's D call of TRBD1 was not tested on the DNA. TRBV21-1 is deemed a pseudogene. This CDR3 spans 16 amino acids. CDR3 region: CASGQIAGTGYYEQYF. DNA for the CDR3: TGTGCCAGCGGGCAGATAGCAGGGACAGGGTACTACGAGCAGTACTTC.

The chain employs TRBV3-1 (or the pseudogene TRBV3-2) and TRBJ2-7; 8 bases align to TRBD2. Germline CDR1 is LGHDT and CDR2 is YNNKEL (reference sequence). This CDR3 region has 17 residues. With V trimmed by 1 base and J by 2 bases, 10 bases remained unmatched. The CDR3 loop reads CASSQALFTSGPYEQYF. The CDR3 DNA sequence: TGTGCCAGCAGCCAAGCCCTCTTTACTAGCGGACCCTACGAGCAGTACTTC.

This rearrangement joins TRBV4-1 to TRBJ1-5; the match to TRBD1 covers 7 bases. The CDR3 loop spans 16 amino acids. Germline V lookup: CDR1 MGHRA, CDR2 YSYEKL. V lost 0 bases and J lost 5; bases outside the gene matches: 7. The DNA for the CDR3 is TGCGCCAGCAGCCAAGATGTAACAGGGGAATATCAGCCCCAGCATTTT. Encoded protein: CASSQDVTGEYQPQHF.

The chain links TRBV5-4 to TRBJ2-7; D is undetermined. Trimming removed 4 bases at V and 0 bases at J, with 11 bases between. The germline gives CDR1 SGHNT, CDR2 YYREEE (reference sequence). The CDR3 consists of 14 residues. In nucleotides, the CDR3 is TGTGCCAGCAGCCTAACGATTACCTCCTACGAGCAGTACTTC. This sequence encodes CASSLTITSYEQYF.

The chain combines TRBV28 with TRBJ2-5; possibly TRBD2 for D (6 bases). Trimming removed 3 bases at V and 5 bases at J, with 13 bases between. Germline CDR1 is MDHEN and CDR2 is SYDVKM. The length of the CDR3 is 14 residues. CDR3 sequence (DNA): TGTGCCAGCAGTTTGCCGGGAGCGGTGGAGACCCAGTACTTC. Its translation is CASSLPGAVETQYF.

This chain uses TRBV24-1 with TRBJ2-1; weak D call: TRBD2 (5 bases). Germline CDR1 is KGHDR and CDR2 is SFDVKD. The CDR3 covers 12 residues. Trimming left V 4 bases short and J 8 bases short, with 8 bases between. The CDR3 DNA follows: TGTGCCACCAGTGAGTGGCGGGATGAGCAGTTCTTC. This encodes CATSEWRDEQFF.

This chain connects TRBV18 to TRBJ2-5, with 8 bases identical to TRBD2. The CDR3 sequence is 16 residues long. The germline CDR1 and CDR2 sequences are KGHSH and LQKENI. V trimming: 3 bases; J trimming: 2 bases; junction bases outside the gene matches: 8. CDR3 loop: CASSPTQAGVQETQYF. CDR3 DNA: TGTGCCAGCTCACCTACTCAAGCGGGAGTACAAGAGACCCAGTACTTC.

The chain recombines TRBV29-1 with TRBJ1-1; D unresolved. Germline CDR1 SQVTM, CDR2 ANQGSEA. CDR3 length equals 11 residues. Trimming shortened V by 6 bases and J by 2 bases, and 7 bases separated the two germline ends. CDR3 sequence reads: CSVLLNTEAFF. CDR3 nucleotide sequence: TGCAGCGTCCTCCTCAACACTGAAGCTTTCTTT.

The chain employs TRBV14 and TRBJ1-6; 7 bases agree with TRBD1. J was trimmed by 1 base and V by 5 bases; bases with no gene match: 8. Germline CDR1 and CDR2: SGHDN and FVKESK. The CDR3 covers 17 residues. CDR3 residues: CASSGYRGVSYNSPLHF. CDR3 DNA: TGTGCCAGCAGCGGCTACAGGGGAGTGTCCTATAATTCACCCCTCCACTTT.

CDR3 sequence reads: CASSVERSKNEQFF. In DNA, the CDR3 is TGTGCCAGCAGTGTTGAGCGGTCGAAGAATGAGCAGTTCTTC. The chain uses TRBV2 and TRBJ2-1; D perhaps matches TRBD2 (5 bases). CDR3 size: 14 residues. Germline CDR1 and CDR2: SNHLY and FYNNEI. V lost 4 bases, J lost 7 bases, and 14 bases lay in between.

V usage is TRBV5-1 and J usage is TRBJ1-6; D remains unclear. The V gene's germline CDR1 is SGHRS and CDR2 YFSETQ. CDR3 length: 15 amino acids. The V and J ends lost 0 bases and 7 bases respectively, with 11 bases between them. The CDR3 is CASSLESSRNSPLHF. As DNA, the CDR3 is TGCGCCAGCAGCTTGGAGTCATCGCGGAATTCACCCCTCCACTTT.

This clone occurred once. The V call is TRBV27, the J call TRBJ1-2, with D possibly TRBD1 on 6 matching bases. Germline-derived CDR1 and CDR2 are MNHEY and SMNVEV (reference sequence). The CDR3 extends over 14 amino acids. Trimming removed 6 bases at V and 5 bases at J, with 16 bases between. Here the CDR3 reads CASRDSGGAYGYTF. In DNA form, the CDR3 reads TGTGCCAGCAGAGATTCTGGGGGGGCGTATGGCTACACCTTC.

The V and J genes are TRBV3-1 (or the pseudogene TRBV3-2) and TRBJ1-6, with 7 bases identical to TRBD1. The CDR3 runs 14 residues. Germline CDR1 is LGHDT and CDR2 is YNNKEL (reference sequence). V lost 1 base to trimming and J lost 9 bases; unmatched junction nucleotides: 3. The DNA for the CDR3 is TGTGCCAGCAGCCAAGCGGGACAGCGTTCACCCCTCCACTTT. Protein product: CASSQAGQRSPLHF.

This clone appeared a single time. The gene calls are TRBV7-9 and TRBJ2-7; 10 bases are a match to TRBD1. From germline, CDR1 is SEHNR and CDR2 FQNEAQ (reference sequence). V lost 4 bases, J lost 8 bases, and 8 bases stayed unmatched. CDR3 length: 14 residues. The CDR3 spells CASSSGQGNGKQYF. The CDR3 DNA reads TGTGCCAGCAGCTCGGGACAGGGGAATGGGAAGCAGTACTTC.